The next 10 T cell receptor beta chains were all read from a single sample in a study of T cell responses to AZD1222 COVID-19 vaccine. Here immunoSEQ multiplex PCR was the method, and the copy in TCRdb shows in-frame clones only, minus some. The sample gives 150,000 to 200,000 clones, 90% to 95% of which show up once; approximately 2.3% is in the top ten. The specimen was peripheral blood, collected on day 0 of AZD1222 vaccination. Receptors originate from an adult in good health.

This chain joins TRBV19 and TRBJ1-6; 7 bases fit TRBD1. The V segment lost 4 bases and the J segment 14 bases; nucleotides outside the gene matches: 14. CDR3 length equals 15 residues. Per germline, CDR1 LNHDA and CDR2 SQIVND (reference sequence). For the CDR3, the DNA is TGTGCCAGTAGTACAAGGGGGACAGCCCTTATTTCCCTCCACTTT. Its protein product is CASSTRGTALISLHF.

CDR3 in amino acids: CASSPGQTGNSPLHF. The CDR3 nucleotides are TGTGCCAGCAGTCCCGGACAGACGGGAAATTCACCCCTCCACTTT. V gene TRBV27 combines with J gene TRBJ1-6; perhaps TRBD1 as D (6 bases). Trimming removed 5 bases from V and 7 bases from J, with 15 bases in between. This CDR3 spans 15 amino acids. Germline CDR1 MNHEY, CDR2 SMNVEV (reference sequence).

The J gene is TRBJ1-2, the V gene TRBV7-2, with a possible D match to TRBD1 (6 bases). V shed 1 base and J shed 8 bases, with 17 bases lying between them. The CDR3 runs 15 residues. Per the germline V gene, CDR1 is SGHTA and CDR2 is FQGNSA. The CDR3 DNA is TGTGCCAGCAGCTTAGACAGGGCCCCAGCGGGGGGCTACACCTTC. It codes for CASSLDRAPAGGYTF.

This chain uses TRBV5-6 with TRBJ2-2; D may be TRBD2 (7 bases). Germline loops: CDR1 SGHDT, CDR2 YYEEEE. V was pared by 1 base and J by 2 bases, with 12 bases between. The CDR3 extends over 16 amino acids. CDR3 coding DNA: TGTGCCAGCAGCTTGACCTCGGGGGGCAACACCGGGGAGCTGTTTTTT. Translated: CASSLTSGGNTGELFF. Together with reference TRBV5-6 and TRBJ2-2, the CDR3 gives the full variable domain: DAGVTQSPTHLIKTRGQQVTLRCSPKSGHDTVSWYQQALGQGPQFIFQYYEEEERQRGNFPDRFSGHQFPNYSSELNVNALLLGDSALYLCASSLTSGGNTGELFFGEGSRLTVL.

V usage is TRBV5-1 and J usage is TRBJ1-5; 8 bases map to TRBD1. With V trimmed by 4 bases and J by 3 bases, 6 bases remained unmatched. The CDR3 sequence is 15 residues long. CDR1 is SGHRS and CDR2 is YFSETQ in the germline V gene. The CDR3 nucleotides read TGCGCCAGCAGCGGGGACAGGAGGGTCAATCAGCCCCAGCATTTT. Its protein is CASSGDRRVNQPQHF.

This rearrangement joins TRBV2 to TRBJ2-3; D may be TRBD2 (6 bases). Germline V gene lookup returns CDR1 SNHLY and CDR2 FYNNEI. Trimming removed 4 bases from V and 1 base from J, with 9 bases in between. CDR3 size: 14 residues. In nucleotides, the CDR3 is TGTGCCAGCAGTGGTACTAGCCGCACAGATACGCAGTATTTT. Protein sequence: CASSGTSRTDTQYF.

The chain links TRBV27 to TRBJ1-6; a possible D gene is TRBD1 (6 bases). Per the germline V gene, CDR1 is MNHEY and CDR2 is SMNVEV (reference sequence). V lost 2 bases and J 3 bases, leaving 8 bases between the germline ends. The CDR3 extends over 15 amino acids. The CDR3 is CASSLGGGYNSPLHF. The CDR3 bases are TGTGCCAGCAGTTTAGGGGGCGGCTATAATTCACCCCTCCACTTT.

V gene TRBV7-6 combines with J gene TRBJ2-6; D uncertain. The CDR3 covers 17 residues. Trimming pared 3 bases from V and 0 bases from J, leaving 12 bases between. Germline assignment: CDR1 SGHVS and CDR2 FNYEAQ. The CDR3, as DNA: TGTGCCAGCAGCTTTGGAGAAGACCTCTCTGGGGCCAACGTCCTGACTTTC. Protein sequence: CASSFGEDLSGANVLTF.

V and J are TRBV18 and TRBJ2-7; 8 positions agree with TRBD1. The CDR3 has 14 residues. From germline, CDR1 is KGHSH and CDR2 LQKENI. Trimming removed 5 bases from V and 2 bases from J; junction bases left unmatched: 5. The CDR3 nucleotides are TGTGCCAGCTCAGTGGGACAGGCCCCCTACGAGCAGTACTTC. It encodes CASSVGQAPYEQYF.

The CDR3 coding sequence is TGTGCCAGCAGTTTTGGAGGGGTTAACACTGAAGCTTTCTTT. Protein product: CASSFGGVNTEAFF. This chain links TRBV27 with TRBJ1-1; D perhaps matches TRBD1 (5 bases). Germline V gene lookup returns CDR1 MNHEY and CDR2 SMNVEV (reference sequence). The CDR3 sequence is 14 residues long. The V and J ends lost 3 bases and 2 bases respectively, with 10 bases between them.